Following are 26 T cell receptor beta chains from one sample sequenced in a study of cytomegalovirus exposure and HLA in healthy donors. The primer mix had 60 Vbeta and 13 Jbeta primers. Profiled with immunoSEQ multiplex PCR; TCRdb holds only in-frame clones, not every one. The sample holds about 160,000 clones, 80% seen once. The material sequenced was PBMCs. These receptors were taken from a woman aged 45-65 years in good health and CMV-seronegative.

This CDR3 is CANIRPPDRDGYTF. The CDR3 nucleotides read TGTGCCAACATCCGACCCCCGGACAGGGATGGCTACACCTTC. The chain links TRBV28 to TRBJ1-2; 8 bases fit TRBD1. From germline, CDR1 is MDHEN and CDR2 SYDVKM. The trim removed 10 bases at V and 6 bases at J, leaving 13 bases unmatched. The CDR3 contains 14 residues.

CDR3 nucleotide sequence: TGTGCCAGCAGTAGACAGGGCTATGGCTACACCTTC. Protein product: CASSRQGYGYTF. The chain couples TRBV27 to TRBJ1-2, with TRBD1 identical over 7 bases. Germline CDR1 reads MNHEY; CDR2 reads SMNVEV (reference sequence). This CDR3 is built from 12 residues. With 5 bases clipped from V and 4 bases from J, the junction kept 1 base outside the gene matches.

This chain joins TRBV28 and TRBJ2-2, with a possible D match to TRBD1 (5 bases). The V and J ends lost 7 bases and 6 bases respectively, with 15 bases between them. Germline V gene lookup returns CDR1 MDHEN and CDR2 SYDVKM. The CDR3 is 14 amino acids. Here the CDR3 DNA reads TGTGCCAGCAACATCGTCAAAGGGGCCGGGGAGCTGTTTTTT. Amino acid sequence: CASNIVKGAGELFF.

This chain uses TRBV25-1 with TRBJ2-2; 7 positions agree with TRBD2. The trim removed 5 bases at V and 3 bases at J, leaving 6 bases unmatched. This CDR3 is 15 amino acids long. The germline V gene has CDR1 MGHDK and CDR2 SYGVNS. The CDR3 nucleotides are TGTGCCAGCAGTAGGATCACTAGCGACACCGGGGAGCTGTTTTTT. As protein: CASSRITSDTGELFF.

This clone showed up just once. This chain uses TRBV19 with TRBJ1-2; 7 bases are shared with TRBD1. This CDR3 comprises 18 residues. Germline V lookup: CDR1 LNHDA, CDR2 SQIVND (reference sequence). Losses at the gene ends were 4 bases for V and 4 bases for J; bases not matched to a gene: 18. CDR3 in amino acids: CASSTYRDTPYRGYGYTF. CDR3 coding DNA: TGTGCCAGTAGTACTTACCGGGACACTCCTTACAGGGGCTATGGCTACACCTTC.

This clone came up once. The V gene is TRBV10-2, the J gene TRBJ1-4, with D possibly being TRBD1 (6 bases). Germline CDR1 and CDR2: WSHSY and SAAADI. The CDR3 has 14 amino acids. Trimming took off 5 bases at V and 5 bases at J, with 12 bases between the two ends. CDR3: CASSFWQGNEKLFF. The CDR3, as DNA: TGCGCCAGCAGTTTTTGGCAGGGGAATGAAAAACTGTTTTTT.

The chain couples TRBV5-6 to TRBJ2-2, with D tentatively TRBD1 (5 bases). Trimming took off 4 bases at V and 5 bases at J, with 15 bases between the two ends. The CDR3 is made up of 15 amino acids. The V gene's germline CDR1 is SGHDT and CDR2 YYEEEE. For the CDR3, the DNA is TGTGCCAGCAGCCGTTATGACAGAGGAACCGGGGAGCTGTTTTTT. Translating gives CASSRYDRGTGELFF.

The chain has TRBV28 and TRBJ1-5; TRBD1 is a possible D gene (5 bases). Trimming pared 10 bases from V and 4 bases from J, leaving 11 bases between. The length of the CDR3 is 12 residues. CDR1 and CDR2 from the germline V gene are MDHEN and SYDVKM. In DNA, the CDR3 is TGTGCCACAGGGAAGTGGAATCAGCCCCAGCATTTT. Translated, it gives CATGKWNQPQHF. The full variable domain, in which reference TRBV28 and TRBJ1-5 provide the parts outside the CDR3, is DVKVTQSSRYLVKRTGEKVFLECVQDMDHENMFWYRQDPGLGLRLIYFSYDVKMKEKGDIPEGYSVSREKKERFSLILESASTNQTSMYLCATGKWNQPQHFGDGTRLSIL.

The chain joins TRBV7-2 to TRBJ2-7; 12 nucleotides match TRBD1. The V gene end was trimmed by 2 bases and the J gene end by 12 bases; junction bases not matched to a gene: 5. In germline, CDR1 is SGHTA, CDR2 FQGNSA. The CDR3 extends over 13 amino acids. CDR3 bases: TGTGCCAGCAGCTTATCCGGGACAGGGGGCTTGTACTTC. Its translation is CASSLSGTGGLYF.

The chain combines TRBV18 with TRBJ1-2; 8 bases line up with TRBD1. Germline V gene lookup returns CDR1 KGHSH and CDR2 LQKENI. The CDR3 consists of 14 residues. J gave up 8 bases and V 3 bases, and 8 bases lay outside the gene matches. The chain's CDR3 is CASSPVPTGVGYTF. The CDR3 nucleotides are TGTGCCAGCTCACCGGTACCGACAGGGGTAGGCTACACCTTC.

The chain carries TRBV5-1 and TRBJ2-7; 11 bases line up with TRBD1. Looked up from germline, CDR1 is SGHRS and CDR2 is YFSETQ. This CDR3 spans 13 amino acids. Losses at the gene ends were 4 bases for V and 10 bases for J; bases not matched to a gene: 7. CDR3 region: CASSDPGQGVQYF. The CDR3 DNA is TGCGCCAGCAGCGATCCGGGACAGGGGGTTCAGTACTTC.

This rearrangement joins TRBV27 to TRBJ1-4; 10 bases map to TRBD1. V was pared by 5 bases and J by 10 bases, with 10 bases of the junction left unmatched. CDR1 and CDR2 from the germline V gene are MNHEY and SMNVEV (reference sequence). CDR3 length: 15 amino acids. DNA of the CDR3: TGTGCCAGCAGTGTCTCCGGGACAGGGGATAGAAAACTGTTTTTT. Translating it yields CASSVSGTGDRKLFF.

V gene TRBV15 combines with J gene TRBJ2-1; TRBD1 might be the D (6 bases). This CDR3 has 16 residues. In germline, CDR1 is LNHNV, CDR2 YYDKDF (reference sequence). V lost 0 bases and J 7 bases, leaving 16 bases between the germline ends. The chain's CDR3 is CATSREPGTFTNEQFF. The DNA for the CDR3 is TGTGCCACCAGCAGAGAGCCCGGGACATTCACGAATGAGCAGTTCTTC.

This chain connects TRBV30 to TRBJ1-2; D not certain. Germline V gene data show CDR1 as GTSNPN and CDR2 as SVGIG (reference sequence). Trimming shortened V by 0 bases and J by 5 bases, and 4 bases separated the two germline ends. The length of the CDR3 is 11 residues. The CDR3 sequence is CAWSVRYGYTF. The CDR3 nucleotides are TGTGCCTGGAGTGTTCGGTATGGCTACACCTTC.

J is TRBJ2-1 and V is TRBV5-4, with 7 positions matching TRBD2. This CDR3 comprises 15 residues. J was trimmed by 7 bases and V by 0 bases; bases with no gene match: 7. Germline loops: CDR1 SGHNT, CDR2 YYREEE (reference sequence). The CDR3 nucleotides are TGTGCCAGCAGCTTGGGGGGGGGAGGCAGAAATGAGCAGTTCTTC. This translates into CASSLGGGGRNEQFF.

Written as DNA, the CDR3 is TGTGCCAGCAGAAGGGGACAGGGACCATCCTACGAGCAGTACTTC. Its translation is CASRRGQGPSYEQYF. This rearrangement joins TRBV21-1 to TRBJ2-7; the listed D gene, TRBD1, was not tested against the DNA. TRBV21-1 has pseudogene status. This CDR3 region has 15 residues.

About this clone itself: A junction end diverges from the germline sequence, so it may reflect a read error. The chain couples TRBV15 to TRBJ2-7; D possibly corresponds to TRBD2 (5 bases). The CDR3 is 17 amino acids. In germline, CDR1 is LNHNV, CDR2 YYDKDF (reference sequence). As DNA, the CDR3 is TGTGCCGCCAGCAGAGATGGGAGCGGAGACCCTTCCTACGAGCAGTACTTC. This translates into CAASRDGSGDPSYEQYF.

In this sample, this clone turned up a few times. This chain uses TRBV6-5 with TRBJ1-2; D ambiguous. Germline V gives CDR1 MNHEY, CDR2 SVGAGI. Between the trimmed V and J ends, which lost 0 bases and 4 bases, there was a span of 12 bases. This CDR3 region has 15 residues. The CDR3 protein is CASSYSVGQAYGYTF. The CDR3 DNA reads TGTGCCAGCAGTTACTCGGTTGGGCAGGCCTATGGCTACACCTTC.

V gene TRBV7-3 combines with J gene TRBJ2-1; no firm D call. The CDR3 is 12 residues long. V shed 5 bases and J shed 7 bases, with 9 bases lying between them. The germline gives CDR1 SGHTA, CDR2 FQGTGA. The DNA for the CDR3 is TGTGCCAGCAGCCTTGTGAGGAATGAGCAGTTCTTC. It codes for CASSLVRNEQFF.

DNA for the CDR3: TGTGCCAGCAGCCAACATGCCGGACAGCCCAGTTCCTACGAGCAGTACTTC. Protein product: CASSQHAGQPSSYEQYF. The genes are TRBV7-9 and TRBJ2-7; D might be TRBD1 (6 bases). Germline V gene data show CDR1 as SEHNR and CDR2 as FQNEAQ (reference sequence). The CDR3 is made up of 17 amino acids. V dropped 5 bases and J dropped 1 base, with 21 bases sitting between them.

This clone was detected a few times. The chain uses TRBV27 and TRBJ2-2; 9 bases fit TRBD1. Germline V gene sequence: CDR1 MNHEY, CDR2 SMNVEV (reference sequence). This CDR3 comprises 17 residues. After removal of 5 bases from V and 2 bases from J, the junction contained 9 bases not matched to a gene. The CDR3, as DNA: TGTGCCAGCAGTCCGTATGCGGGACAGGGTAACACCGGGGAGCTGTTTTTT. Its translation: CASSPYAGQGNTGELFF.

V is TRBV21-1 and J is TRBJ2-1; the D call of TRBD1 is as the table states it, not checked on the DNA. TRBV21-1 is labeled a pseudogene. This CDR3 has 16 amino acids. CDR3 region: CASSRNRGSSYNEQFF. In DNA form, the CDR3 reads TGTGCCAGCAGCAGAAACAGGGGCAGCTCCTACAATGAGCAGTTCTTC.

The chain links TRBV28 to TRBJ1-2; a possible D gene is TRBD1 (6 bases). Germline V gives CDR1 MDHEN, CDR2 SYDVKM. Trimming removed 3 bases at V and 7 bases at J, with 12 bases between. The CDR3 extends over 13 amino acids. In DNA, the CDR3 is TGTGCCAGCAGTTTGGACAGAGGTGGTGGCTACACCTTC. Amino acids: CASSLDRGGGYTF.

There are a few counts of this clone. The chain joins TRBV4-1 to TRBJ2-7, with 9 bases aligning to TRBD1. Per the germline V gene, CDR1 is MGHRA and CDR2 is YSYEKL. Unmatched junction bases numbered 2, after V lost 7 bases and J lost 1 base. This CDR3 contains 13 residues. The CDR3 sequence: CASKGTGSYEQYF. The CDR3 DNA reads as TGCGCCAGCAAGGGGACAGGGTCCTACGAGCAGTACTTC.

The gene calls are TRBV6-5 and TRBJ1-5; 8 bases are shared with TRBD1. Germline trimming cut 4 bases from V and 5 bases from J; bases unmatched to any gene: 4. The CDR3 spans 14 residues. Germline-derived CDR1 and CDR2 are MNHEY and SVGAGI. This chain's CDR3 is CASSSTGADQPQHF. CDR3 DNA sequence: TGTGCCAGCAGTTCGACAGGGGCGGATCAGCCCCAGCATTTT.

This clone was counted between two and nine times. The chain couples TRBV7-3 to TRBJ1-2; 9 bases are shared with TRBD1. CDR1 is SGHTA, CDR2 FQGTGA, per germline. V lost 5 bases and J lost 6; bases outside the gene matches: 4. The CDR3 length is 13 residues. The CDR3 loop is CASSPGQGDGYTF. CDR3 bases: TGTGCCAGCAGCCCGGGACAGGGAGATGGCTACACCTTC.